The clone carrying this T cell receptor beta chain was observed at least ten times. Its antigen is unidentified. Researchers defined stable Graves' hyperthyroidism as no ophthalmopathy progression within 18 months. Lactation, pregnancy, other autoimmune disease or uncontrolled infection excluded patients. RNA transcripts gave rise to amplified TCR beta CDR3 regions. When the TCR CDR3 underwent first-round RT-PCR, the HTBI primer set was used. TCRdb fed the multiplex PCR reads into MiXCR, producing one record per CDR3 protein. Among hundreds of thousands of distinct CDR3 sequences listed, 40% to 55% were seen once. These data belong to a study of T cells in Graves' hyperthyroidism and ophthalmopathy. Study-wide points: Using 13 V-J features, a model discriminated ophthalmopathy from stable hyperthyroidism.

Germline loops: CDR1 SGDLS, CDR2 YYNGEE. V was shortened by 0 bases and J by 7 bases, with 10 bases between the two germline ends. The CDR3 is 13 residues long. The rearrangement joins TRBV9 to TRBJ1-1; D not certain. Input material: peripheral blood or thyroid tissue (not recorded which). The source is a woman under 30 with Graves' hyperthyroidism. CDR3 sequence (DNA): TGTGCCAGCAGCGTAGATGGAAAACGTGAAGCTTTCTTT. Translation: CASSVDGKREAFF.